Listed below are T cell receptor beta chains from one sample, sequenced in a study of blood T cell repertoires in COVID-19. Only in-frame clones appear in the TCRdb table, and some are missing; sequencing was by immunoSEQ multiplex PCR. The sample includes 250,000 to 400,000 clones, 88% of them seen just once. Material: peripheral blood. All receptors come from a woman aged 25 to 45 with COVID-19, enrolled during active disease. Each CDR3 is given without its conserved first and last residue. The D gene is left open where the match is weak.

j_call | v_call | d_call | cdr3_aa
TRBJ2-4 | TRBV6-2/TRBV6-3 | TRBD1 | ASSRQGNIQY
TRBJ2-2 | TRBV7-9 | TRBD1 | ASSGARQGGTGELF
TRBJ1-5 | TRBV6-5 | - | ASSPDSRANQPQH
TRBJ1-6 | TRBV14 | - | ASSQEGRSPLH
TRBJ2-7 | TRBV19 | - | ASSIVPHSGRVLEQY
TRBJ1-1 | TRBV27 | - | ASSYGRGTEAF
TRBJ1-6 | TRBV19 | - | ASSDPTSPLH
TRBJ1-2 | TRBV5-4 | - | ASSLYLNYGYT
TRBJ1-5 | TRBV28 | - | ASSEAGFSNQPQH
TRBJ2-1 | TRBV2 | TRBD1 | ASRTQGDEQF
TRBJ2-1 | TRBV7-2 | TRBD2 | ASSDTGTSGYNEQF
TRBJ1-1 | TRBV30 | - | AWTDSYEAF
TRBJ2-3 | TRBV5-4 | TRBD2 | ASSLRISGDLTDTQY
TRBJ1-4 | TRBV30 | - | AWGNQRGTNEKLF
TRBJ2-7 | TRBV7-2 | TRBD1 | ASSWAGGSYEQY
TRBJ2-3 | TRBV9 | TRBD2 | ASSVGLARTRDTQY
TRBJ2-7 | TRBV14 | - | ASSQVDSGAYEQY
TRBJ1-2 | TRBV4-3 | TRBD1 | ASSQTLQGARGYT
TRBJ2-7 | TRBV5-1 | TRBD2 | ASSLLAGGRYEQY
TRBJ2-7 | TRBV6-2/TRBV6-3 | TRBD2 | ASSTLAGAYEQY
TRBJ1-2 | TRBV29-1 | - | SVSPAGPHGYT
TRBJ2-5 | TRBV19 | - | ASSRVWKETQY
TRBJ1-2 | TRBV28 | - | ASKNQGGTYGYT
TRBJ2-1 | TRBV20-1 | TRBD1 | SASDRGSWEQF